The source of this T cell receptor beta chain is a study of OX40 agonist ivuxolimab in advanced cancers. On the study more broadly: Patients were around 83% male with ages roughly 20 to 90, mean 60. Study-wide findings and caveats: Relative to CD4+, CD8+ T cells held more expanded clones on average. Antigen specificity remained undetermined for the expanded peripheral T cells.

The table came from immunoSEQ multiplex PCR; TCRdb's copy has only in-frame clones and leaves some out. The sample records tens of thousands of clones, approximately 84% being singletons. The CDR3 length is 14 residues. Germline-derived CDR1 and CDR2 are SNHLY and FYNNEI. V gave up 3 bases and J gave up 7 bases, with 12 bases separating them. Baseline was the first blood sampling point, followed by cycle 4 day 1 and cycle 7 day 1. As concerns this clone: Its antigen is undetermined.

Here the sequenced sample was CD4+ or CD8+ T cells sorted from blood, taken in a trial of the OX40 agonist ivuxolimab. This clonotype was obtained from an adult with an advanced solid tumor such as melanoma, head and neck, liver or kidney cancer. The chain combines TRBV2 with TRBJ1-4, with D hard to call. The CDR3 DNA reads TGTGCCAGCAGTGATCTGGGTTTAAGTGAAAAACTGTTTTTT. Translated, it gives CASSDLGLSEKLFF.